This TCR beta chain comes out of a study of T cells in localized non-small cell lung cancer. Whole-study findings and limits: Uninvolved neighboring lung showed the greatest T cell clonality, exceeding tumor.

Notes on this clone: What it recognizes is unknown.

CDR3 length: 13 amino acids. Germline CDR1 reads SQVTM; CDR2 reads ANQGSEA. The V end lost 3 bases, the J end lost 4 bases, and 11 bases lay between the germline ends. The assay was immunoSEQ multiplex PCR, and TCRdb's table has in-frame clones only and misses some. In the table there are about 26,000 clones, 82% of which are singletons. The chain joins TRBV29-1 to TRBJ2-3; perhaps TRBD2 as D (5 bases). The clonotype comes from a woman between 35 and 70 years old with stage I lung adenocarcinoma. Specimen: peripheral blood, collected before any cancer treatment. CDR3 loop: CSVDRGGADTQYF. The CDR3, as DNA: TGCAGCGTTGATCGGGGTGGGGCAGATACGCAGTATTTT.